What follows describes a single T cell receptor (beta chain). What it recognizes is unknown. Through a sample-barcoded 5' primer and a J-beta primer mix, a second PCR was run for roughly 7 to 12 cycles. A template-switch adaptor that had 12 random nucleotides put a tag on each cDNA molecule. Via MiXCR, TCRdb re-called the 5' RACE reads, giving one row per CDR3 protein. The sample has approximately 820,000 distinct CDR3 sequences, more than 40% seen once. Each sample had at least 6.5 million PBMCs isolated. V was clipped by 0 bases and J by 6 bases, with 19 bases between them. CDR1 is MNHEY, CDR2 SVGEGT, per germline. This CDR3 has 17 amino acids. These data come from a study of blood T cells in healthy people across ages. Study-wide results and caveats: More naive CD4+ cells and higher diversity were found in long-lived than in aged donors. What prevented conclusive comparison of naive and antigen-experienced cells was that PBMCs were unsorted.

This TCR was sampled from a man aged 55 to 70 in good health. The chain joins TRBV6-2 or TRBV6-3 to TRBJ2-3; D is uncertain. The sample was blood. This CDR3 is CASSYSMSSPTVDTQYF. The DNA for the CDR3 is TGTGCCAGCAGTTACTCGATGAGCTCCCCCACGGTTGATACGCAGTATTTT.